This T cell receptor beta chain was captured in a study of Ad26.COV2.S vaccination and SARS-CoV-2 variants. Libraries were prepared by immunoSEQ multiplex PCR; TCRdb keeps only in-frame clonotypes and omits some of them. The table has 180,000 or so clones, around 88% seen once. This CDR3 contains 15 residues. Germline values: CDR1 MGHRA, CDR2 YSYEKL. Trimming removed 3 bases from V and 4 bases from J, with 13 bases in between. This clone was seen many times. What it binds is not known. Study-wide results and limits: Responses of T cells in total may have been underestimated by the TCR breadth and depth analyses. Substantial post-vaccination breadth of spike-specific CD8+ and CD4+ T cell responses was reported.

This sequence was found in a human donor who had recovered from COVID-19. The V and J genes are TRBV4-1 and TRBJ2-1; D may match TRBD1 or TRBD2 (6 bases each). The sequenced sample was peripheral blood, obtained after recovery from COVID-19. CDR3 nucleotides: TGCGCCAGCAGCCATCCGGGGGCCTCATACAATGAGCAGTTCTTC. Translating it yields CASSHPGASYNEQFF.